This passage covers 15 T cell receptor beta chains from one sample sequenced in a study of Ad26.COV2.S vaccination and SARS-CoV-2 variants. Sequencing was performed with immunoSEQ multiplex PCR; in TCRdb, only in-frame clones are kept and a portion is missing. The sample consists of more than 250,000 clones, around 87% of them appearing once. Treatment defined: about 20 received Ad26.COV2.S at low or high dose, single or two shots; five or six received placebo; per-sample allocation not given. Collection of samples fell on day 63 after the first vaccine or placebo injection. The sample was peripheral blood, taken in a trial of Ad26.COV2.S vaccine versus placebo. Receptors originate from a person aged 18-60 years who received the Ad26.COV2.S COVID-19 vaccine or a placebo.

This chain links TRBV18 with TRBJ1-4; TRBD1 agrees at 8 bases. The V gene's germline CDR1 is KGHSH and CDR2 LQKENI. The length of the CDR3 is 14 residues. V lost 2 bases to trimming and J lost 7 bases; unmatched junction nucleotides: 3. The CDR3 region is CASSPVQGVEKLFF. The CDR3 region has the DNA TGTGCCAGCTCACCAGTACAGGGGGTTGAAAAACTGTTTTTT.

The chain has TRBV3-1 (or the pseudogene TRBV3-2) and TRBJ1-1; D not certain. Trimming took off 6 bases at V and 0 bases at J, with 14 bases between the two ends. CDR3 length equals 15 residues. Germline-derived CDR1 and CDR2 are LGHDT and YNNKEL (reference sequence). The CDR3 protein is CASSRRARLNTEAFF. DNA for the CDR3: TGTGCCAGCAGTCGACGAGCCAGACTGAACACTGAAGCTTTCTTT.

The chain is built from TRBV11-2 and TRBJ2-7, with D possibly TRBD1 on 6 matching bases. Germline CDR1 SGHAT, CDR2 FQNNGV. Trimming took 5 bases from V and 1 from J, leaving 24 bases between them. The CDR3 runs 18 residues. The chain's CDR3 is CASSLLGVGRGKSYEQYF. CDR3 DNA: TGTGCCAGCAGCCTCCTAGGCGTGGGCAGGGGCAAATCCTACGAGCAGTACTTC.

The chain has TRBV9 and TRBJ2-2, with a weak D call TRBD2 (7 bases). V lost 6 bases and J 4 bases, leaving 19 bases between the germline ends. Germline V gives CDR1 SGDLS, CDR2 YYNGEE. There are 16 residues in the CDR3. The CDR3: CASTPWGGPVTGELFF. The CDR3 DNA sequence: TGTGCCAGCACCCCATGGGGGGGGCCCGTCACCGGGGAGCTGTTTTTT.

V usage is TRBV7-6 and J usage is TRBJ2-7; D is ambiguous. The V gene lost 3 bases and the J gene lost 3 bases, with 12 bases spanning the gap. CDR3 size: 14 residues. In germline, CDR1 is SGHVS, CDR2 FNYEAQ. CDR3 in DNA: TGTGCCAGCAGCTTTAGGGTGTTTCGCTACGAGCAGTACTTC. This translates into CASSFRVFRYEQYF.

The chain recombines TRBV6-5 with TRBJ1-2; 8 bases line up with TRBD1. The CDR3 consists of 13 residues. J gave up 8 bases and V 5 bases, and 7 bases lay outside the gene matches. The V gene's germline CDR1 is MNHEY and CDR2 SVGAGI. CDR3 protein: CASSPGQGRGYTF. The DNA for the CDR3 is TGTGCCAGCAGTCCCGGACAGGGCAGAGGCTACACCTTC.

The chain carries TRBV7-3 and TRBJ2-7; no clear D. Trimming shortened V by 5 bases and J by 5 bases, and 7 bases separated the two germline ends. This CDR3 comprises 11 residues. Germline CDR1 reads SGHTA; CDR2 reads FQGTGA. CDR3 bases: TGTGCCAGCAGCAAGGGCCACGAGCAGTACTTC. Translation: CASSKGHEQYF. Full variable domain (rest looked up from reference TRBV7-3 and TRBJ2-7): GAGVSQTPSNKVTEKGKYVELRCDPISGHTALYWYRQSLGQGPEFLIYFQGTGAADDSGLPNDRFFAVRPEGSVSTLKIQRTERGDSAVYLCASSKGHEQYFGPGTRLTVT.

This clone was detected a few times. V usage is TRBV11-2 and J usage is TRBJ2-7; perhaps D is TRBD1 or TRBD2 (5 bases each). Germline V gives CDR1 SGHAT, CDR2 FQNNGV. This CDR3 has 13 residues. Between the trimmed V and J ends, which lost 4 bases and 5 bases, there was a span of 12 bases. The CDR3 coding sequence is TGTGCCAGCAGCTCCCGAGGGGCGAACGAGCAGTACTTC. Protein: CASSSRGANEQYF.

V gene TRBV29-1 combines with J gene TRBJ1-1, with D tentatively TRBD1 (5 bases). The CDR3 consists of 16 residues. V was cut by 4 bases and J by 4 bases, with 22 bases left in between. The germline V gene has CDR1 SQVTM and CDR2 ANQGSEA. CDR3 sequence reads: CSVVGGRGGMFTEAFF. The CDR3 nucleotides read TGCAGCGTTGTTGGGGGAAGGGGAGGAATGTTCACTGAAGCTTTCTTT.

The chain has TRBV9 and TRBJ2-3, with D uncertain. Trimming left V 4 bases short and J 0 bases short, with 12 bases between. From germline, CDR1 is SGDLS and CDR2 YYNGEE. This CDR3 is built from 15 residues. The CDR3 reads CASSKSGTSTDTQYF. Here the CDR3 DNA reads TGTGCCAGCAGCAAATCCGGTACTAGCACAGATACGCAGTATTTT.

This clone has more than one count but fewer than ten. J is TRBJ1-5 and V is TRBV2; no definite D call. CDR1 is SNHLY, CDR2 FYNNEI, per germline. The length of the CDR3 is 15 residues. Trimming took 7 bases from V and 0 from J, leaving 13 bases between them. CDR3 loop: CASTGLQTSNQPQHF. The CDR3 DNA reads TGTGCCAGCACGGGATTACAGACTAGCAATCAGCCCCAGCATTTT.

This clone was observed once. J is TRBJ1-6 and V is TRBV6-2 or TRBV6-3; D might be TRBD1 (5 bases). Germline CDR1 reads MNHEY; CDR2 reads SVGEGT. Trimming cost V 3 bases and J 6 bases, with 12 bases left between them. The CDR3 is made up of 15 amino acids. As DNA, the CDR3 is TGTGCCAGCAGTTATAAGGGACCCGTTAATTCACCCCTCCACTTT. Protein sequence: CASSYKGPVNSPLHF.

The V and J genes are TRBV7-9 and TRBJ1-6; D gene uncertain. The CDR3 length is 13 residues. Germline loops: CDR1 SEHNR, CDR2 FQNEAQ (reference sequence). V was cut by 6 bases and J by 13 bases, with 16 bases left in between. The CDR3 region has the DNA TGTGCCAGCAGGTCACGGGGATATCACCCCCTCCACTTT. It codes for CASRSRGYHPLHF.

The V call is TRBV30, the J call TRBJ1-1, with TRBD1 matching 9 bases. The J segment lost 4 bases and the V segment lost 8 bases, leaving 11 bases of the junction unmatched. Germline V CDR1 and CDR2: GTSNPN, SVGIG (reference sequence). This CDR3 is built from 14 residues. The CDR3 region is CALYLRTGATEAFF. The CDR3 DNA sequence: TGTGCCCTTTACCTCCGGACAGGGGCCACTGAAGCTTTCTTT.

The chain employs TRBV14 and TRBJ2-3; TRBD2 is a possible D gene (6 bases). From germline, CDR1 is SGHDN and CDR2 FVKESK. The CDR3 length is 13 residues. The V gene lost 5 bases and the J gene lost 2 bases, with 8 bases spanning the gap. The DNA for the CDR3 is TGTGCCAGCAGCGAGGGACTCACAGATACGCAGTATTTT. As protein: CASSEGLTDTQYF.